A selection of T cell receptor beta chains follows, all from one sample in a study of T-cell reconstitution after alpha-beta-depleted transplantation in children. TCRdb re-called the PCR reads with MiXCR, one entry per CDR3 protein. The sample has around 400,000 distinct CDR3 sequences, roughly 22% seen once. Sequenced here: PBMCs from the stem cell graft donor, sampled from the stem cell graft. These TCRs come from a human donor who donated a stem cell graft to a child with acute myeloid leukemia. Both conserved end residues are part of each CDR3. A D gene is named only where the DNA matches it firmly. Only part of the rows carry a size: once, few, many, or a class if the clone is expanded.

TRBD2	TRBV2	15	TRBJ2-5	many	TGTGCCAGCAGTGAAGGACTAGCGGGCCAAGAGACCCAGTACTTC	CASSEGLAGQETQYF
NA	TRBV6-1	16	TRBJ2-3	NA	TGTGCCACATCGTACGGGAGAGATCCGAGCACAGATACGCAGTATTTT	CATSYGRDPSTDTQYF
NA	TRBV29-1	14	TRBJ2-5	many	TGCAGCGTTTATTCGTGGGGCAACCAAGAGACCCAGTACTTC	CSVYSWGNQETQYF
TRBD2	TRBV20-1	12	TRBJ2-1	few	TGTAGTGGGGGCGGGAGGCGAAATGAGCAGTTCTTC	CSGGGRRNEQFF
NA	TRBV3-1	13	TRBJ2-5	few	TGTGCCAGCAGCCAAGAATTCTGGGAGACCCAGTACTTC	CASSQEFWETQYF
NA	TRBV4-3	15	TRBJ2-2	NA	TGCGCCAGCAGCCAAACAGACAGGAACACCGGGGAGCTGTTTTTT	CASSQTDRNTGELFF
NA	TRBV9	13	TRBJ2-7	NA	TGTGCCAGCAGCGTAGAATGGGATTCGGTGCAGTACTTC	CASSVEWDSVQYF
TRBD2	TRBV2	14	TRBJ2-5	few	TGTGCCAGCATCCCAATAGCGGGAGCAGAGACCCAGTACTTC	CASIPIAGAETQYF
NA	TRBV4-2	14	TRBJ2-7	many	TGTGCCAGCAGCCAAGATCCAAGGGCCTACGAGCAGTACTTC	CASSQDPRAYEQYF
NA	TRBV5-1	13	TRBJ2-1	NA	TGCGCCAGCAGCTTCGTGGTCTCAGATGAGCAGTTCTTC	CASSFVVSDEQFF
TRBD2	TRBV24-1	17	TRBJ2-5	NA	TGTGCCACCAGTGATAGAACTAGCGGACTGTACCAAGAGACCCAGTACTTC	CATSDRTSGLYQETQYF
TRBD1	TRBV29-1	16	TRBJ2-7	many	TGCAGCGTTGACGAAGGAGCGGGACAGGGGATCTCCGAGCAGTACTTC	CSVDEGAGQGISEQYF
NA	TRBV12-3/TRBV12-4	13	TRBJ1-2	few	TGTGCCTCGGATACGACCATCGACGATACCTACACCTTC	CASDTTIDDTYTF
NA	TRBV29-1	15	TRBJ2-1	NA	TGCAGCGTTGTCGGTTCCGGGAGAGGAAGCAATGAGCAGTTCTTC	CSVVGSGRGSNEQFF
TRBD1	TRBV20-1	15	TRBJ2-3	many	TGCAGTGCTTTGGACAGGGAAACTAGCACAGATACGCAGTATTTT	CSALDRETSTDTQYF
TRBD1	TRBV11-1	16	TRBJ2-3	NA	TGTGCCAGCAGCATCCGGGACAGCCTTTTTGGAGATACGCAGTATTTT	CASSIRDSLFGDTQYF